This T cell receptor beta chain is from a study of blood T cell repertoires in COVID-19. The CDR3 covers 15 residues. V lost 3 bases and J lost 1; bases outside the gene matches: 4. Germline V gene data show CDR1 as SEHNR and CDR2 as FQNEAQ (reference sequence). A note on this clone: The sample holds other DNA sequences that translate to the same CDR3.

Data came from immunoSEQ multiplex PCR; TCRdb stores just in-frame clones and leaves some out. Of over 70,000 clones listed, roughly 82% are singletons. The sequenced sample was peripheral blood. The TCR sequence derives from a woman older than 75 with active or convalescent COVID-19. This chain links TRBV7-9 with TRBJ2-7; 9 bases agree with TRBD1. As DNA, the CDR3 is TGTGCCAGCAGCTTGTCCGGGACAGGGTCCTACGAGCAGTACTTC. The encoded protein is CASSLSGTGSYEQYF.